The next 31 T cell receptor beta chains were all read from a single sample in a study of PD-1 blockade in classical Hodgkin lymphoma. This table comes from immunoSEQ multiplex PCR, and its TCRdb copy is limited to in-frame clones, with some not included. The sample contains about 20,000 clones, 75% to 90% of which appear only once. The sample's time point: newly diagnosed, previously untreated cHL patient sample. With magnetic negative selection, CD4+ T cells were purified from PBMCs that had been thawed. Sequencing used CD4+ T cells from blood. These receptors were obtained from a human donor with classical Hodgkin lymphoma.

This chain links TRBV18 with TRBJ1-2, with 9 bases fitting TRBD1. Per germline, CDR1 KGHSH and CDR2 LQKENI. V trimming: 0 bases; J trimming: 5 bases; junction bases outside the gene matches: 4. This CDR3 has 15 amino acids. CDR3: CASSPPGTGSYGYTF. The CDR3 DNA follows: TGTGCCAGCTCACCACCGGGGACAGGGAGTTATGGCTACACCTTC.

The chain uses TRBV7-2 and TRBJ2-2; possibly TRBD2 for D (5 bases). This CDR3 spans 15 amino acids. Germline V gene lookup returns CDR1 SGHTA and CDR2 FQGNSA. The V and J ends lost 5 bases and 1 base respectively, with 11 bases between them. The CDR3 DNA reads as TGTGCCAGCAGCCCCCGGGGAGTGAACACCGGGGAGCTGTTTTTT. Amino acids: CASSPRGVNTGELFF.

This clone was observed once. DNA for the CDR3: TGTGCCATCAGTGAGGAGGGGGACAGGGGATTGGGAAAACTGTTTTTT. Translated, it gives CAISEEGDRGLGKLFF. This rearrangement joins TRBV10-3 to TRBJ1-4, with 10 nucleotides matching TRBD1. V shed 2 bases and J 10 bases; nucleotides not matched to a gene: 10. The CDR3 has 16 amino acids. The germline V gene has CDR1 ENHRY and CDR2 SYGVKD.

The V gene is TRBV6-1, the J gene TRBJ2-1, with D perhaps TRBD1 or TRBD2 (6 bases each). CDR3 length equals 16 residues. Germline V gives CDR1 MNHNS, CDR2 SASEGT. The germline V and J ends were trimmed by 4 bases and 1 base, with 14 bases remaining between them. The CDR3 nucleotides read TGTGCCAGCAGTGTTGGGGGGCGGCGGTCCTACAATGAGCAGTTCTTC. As protein: CASSVGGRRSYNEQFF.

The V and J genes are TRBV15 and TRBJ2-3, with D tentatively TRBD1 (5 bases). The V end lost 1 base, the J end lost 6 bases, and 14 bases lay between the germline ends. The CDR3 covers 15 residues. CDR1 is LNHNV and CDR2 is YYDKDF in the germline V gene (reference sequence). The CDR3 DNA follows: TGTGCCACCAGCAGAGTCACAGGCAAGACGGATACGCAGTATTTT. This codes for CATSRVTGKTDTQYF.

This sequence joins TRBV14 and TRBJ2-7; possibly TRBD2 for D (5 bases). The CDR3 totals 14 residues. Germline CDR1 SGHDN, CDR2 FVKESK. V was shortened by 4 bases and J by 3 bases, with 13 bases between the two germline ends. CDR3 DNA: TGTGCCAGCAGCCCCACTAGGTTAGGCTACGAGCAGTACTTC. This gives the protein CASSPTRLGYEQYF.

The rearrangement joins TRBV5-4 to TRBJ2-7; 9 bases fit TRBD1. Germline-derived CDR1 and CDR2 are SGHNT and YYREEE (reference sequence). The V gene end was trimmed by 7 bases and the J gene end by 3 bases; junction bases not matched to a gene: 8. The CDR3 contains 14 residues. CDR3 sequence reads: CASRTQGQGYEQYF. CDR3 nucleotides: TGTGCCAGCCGCACGCAGGGACAGGGCTACGAGCAGTACTTC.

The chain is built from TRBV5-4 and TRBJ2-5; TRBD2 matches at 8 bases. CDR3 length equals 16 residues. V lost 4 bases to trimming and J lost 1 base; unmatched junction nucleotides: 9. CDR1 is SGHNT and CDR2 is YYREEE in the germline V gene (reference sequence). The CDR3 is CASSPNTGLAQETQYF. In DNA, the CDR3 is TGTGCCAGCAGCCCAAATACAGGACTAGCCCAAGAGACCCAGTACTTC.

The genes are TRBV29-1 and TRBJ1-5, with no clear D. There are 14 residues in the CDR3. V lost 4 bases and J lost 2, with 12 bases in between. Germline V CDR1 and CDR2: SQVTM, ANQGSEA. CDR3 nucleotides: TGCAGCGTTGTTGTCCGGGATGGCAATCAGCCCCAGCATTTT. Protein product: CSVVVRDGNQPQHF.

The chain links TRBV5-4 to TRBJ1-2; 7 bases align to TRBD1. V shed 5 bases, J shed 4 bases, and the junction held 20 bases outside the gene matches. Per germline, CDR1 SGHNT and CDR2 YYREEE (reference sequence). This CDR3 region has 18 residues. Here the CDR3 reads CASRKRGTVELSTYGYTF. CDR3 in DNA: TGTGCCAGCAGAAAGAGGGGGACAGTGGAACTTTCGACCTATGGCTACACCTTC.

The rearrangement uses TRBV7-9 and TRBJ1-1; D remains ambiguous. Germline V gene data show CDR1 as SEHNR and CDR2 as FQNEAQ (reference sequence). The V end lost 1 base, the J end lost 0 bases, and 3 bases lay between the germline ends. The length of the CDR3 is 13 residues. The CDR3: CASSLVLNTEAFF. The DNA for the CDR3 is TGTGCCAGCAGCTTAGTGTTGAACACTGAAGCTTTCTTT.

J is TRBJ1-5 and V is TRBV19; possibly TRBD1 for D (6 bases). The CDR3 is 16 residues long. CDR1 is LNHDA, CDR2 SQIVND, per germline (reference sequence). The V gene lost 3 bases and the J gene lost 2 bases, with 14 bases spanning the gap. Here the CDR3 DNA reads TGTGCCAGTAGTATTTATAAGGGGGATGGCAATCAGCCCCAGCATTTT. Translating gives CASSIYKGDGNQPQHF.

This chain joins TRBV15 and TRBJ1-2; D might be TRBD1 (5 bases). CDR3 length: 15 amino acids. Per the germline V gene, CDR1 is LNHNV and CDR2 is YYDKDF (reference sequence). The ends were cut back, 3 bases at V and 4 bases at J, with 15 bases in the middle. For the CDR3, the DNA is TGTGCCACCAGCAGGGAAGGTGGGGCTTTCTATGGCTACACCTTC. Its translation: CATSREGGAFYGYTF.

This clone appeared once. The V and J genes are TRBV28 and TRBJ2-7, with D possibly matching TRBD1 (5 bases). This CDR3 spans 11 amino acids. The germline V gene encodes CDR1 MDHEN and CDR2 SYDVKM. The germline V and J ends were trimmed by 7 bases and 9 bases, with 13 bases remaining between them. CDR3 residues: CASNHRYLQYF. DNA for the CDR3: TGTGCCAGCAATCACAGGTACCTGCAGTACTTC. Filled out from reference TRBV28 and TRBJ2-7, the complete variable domain reads DVKVTQSSRYLVKRTGEKVFLECVQDMDHENMFWYRQDPGLGLRLIYFSYDVKMKEKGDIPEGYSVSREKKERFSLILESASTNQTSMYLCASNHRYLQYFGPGTRLTVT.

V is TRBV7-6 and J is TRBJ2-3; 7 positions agree with TRBD2. Germline V gene data show CDR1 as SGHVS and CDR2 as FNYEAQ. The CDR3 extends over 16 amino acids. The junction had 8 bases not matched to a gene; V was cut back by 5 bases and J by 0 bases. The CDR3 loop is CASSPRAGLSTDTQYF. Here the CDR3 DNA reads TGTGCCAGCAGCCCACGAGCGGGATTAAGCACAGATACGCAGTATTTT.

The chain employs TRBV2 and TRBJ2-5; TRBD2 matches at 9 bases. The CDR3 covers 15 residues. The V gene's germline CDR1 is SNHLY and CDR2 FYNNEI. V was pared by 7 bases and J by 5 bases, with 11 bases of the junction left unmatched. CDR3 sequence: CASKSILAGSETQYF. For the CDR3, the DNA is TGTGCCAGCAAGTCGATCCTAGCGGGATCGGAGACCCAGTACTTC.

This clone showed up just a few times. V gene TRBV5-1 combines with J gene TRBJ1-1; D gene uncertain. Trimming removed 0 bases from V and 0 bases from J, with 6 bases in between. The CDR3 sequence is 14 residues long. Looked up from germline, CDR1 is SGHRS and CDR2 is YFSETQ. CDR3 coding DNA: TGCGCCAGCAGCTTGGGTTTTATGAACACTGAAGCTTTCTTT. Residues: CASSLGFMNTEAFF.

CDR3 loop: CASTLPNEKLFF. The DNA of the CDR3 is TGTGCCAGCACGTTGCCTAATGAAAAACTGTTTTTT. The chain joins TRBV6-1 to TRBJ1-4; D ambiguous. CDR1 is MNHNS, CDR2 SASEGT, per germline. V was cut by 7 bases and J by 3 bases, with 6 bases left in between. The CDR3 is 12 amino acids.

This chain uses TRBV19 with TRBJ1-4; 7 bases align to TRBD1. V lost 6 bases to trimming and J lost 7 bases; unmatched junction nucleotides: 11. CDR1 and CDR2 (germline): LNHDA, SQIVND (reference sequence). This CDR3 is 15 amino acids long. CDR3 nucleotide sequence: TGTGCCAGTAGACCGCCGCGGGGGGACAGTGAAAAACTGTTTTTT. This encodes CASRPPRGDSEKLFF.

J is TRBJ2-6 and V is TRBV29-1, with D perhaps TRBD2 (5 bases). Germline V lookup: CDR1 SQVTM, CDR2 ANQGSEA. Between the trimmed V and J ends, which lost 3 bases and 0 bases, there was a span of 6 bases. The CDR3 extends over 14 amino acids. The CDR3 nucleotides are TGCAGCGTTGACGGGGACTCTGGGGCCAACGTCCTGACTTTC. Its protein is CSVDGDSGANVLTF.

The chain has TRBV6-1 and TRBJ1-4; D unclear. Trimming removed 6 bases from V and 2 bases from J, with 10 bases in between. CDR1 is MNHNS and CDR2 is SASEGT in the germline V gene. This CDR3 is built from 14 residues. The CDR3 DNA reads as TGTGCCAGCAGCAAGGTGGCCACTAATGAAAAACTGTTTTTT. Translation: CASSKVATNEKLFF.

The chain uses TRBV4-3 and TRBJ2-2, with 12 nucleotides matching TRBD2. The CDR3 has 17 residues. Germline V gene sequence: CDR1 LGHNA, CDR2 YSLEER. V lost 4 bases and J lost 7; bases outside the gene matches: 10. CDR3 nucleotides: TGCGCCAGCAGCCCTAGCCGGACTAGCGGGATTGTCGGGGAGCTGTTTTTT. Translating gives CASSPSRTSGIVGELFF.

The chain links TRBV30 to TRBJ1-3; no definite D call. The ends were cut back, 2 bases at V and 3 bases at J, with 11 bases in the middle. The CDR3 consists of 14 residues. The germline V gene encodes CDR1 GTSNPN and CDR2 SVGIG (reference sequence). CDR3 protein: CAWSRAGNGNTIYF. DNA for the CDR3: TGTGCCTGGAGTCGAGCGGGGAATGGAAACACCATATATTTT.

The V call is TRBV7-8, the J call TRBJ2-7; 9 bases are a match to TRBD1. V lost 5 bases to trimming and J lost 3 bases; unmatched junction nucleotides: 5. Germline assignment: CDR1 SGHVS and CDR2 FQNEAQ. This CDR3 contains 14 residues. CDR3 amino acids: CASSLRTGVYEQYF. DNA of the CDR3: TGTGCCAGCAGCCTCCGGACAGGGGTCTACGAGCAGTACTTC.

This clone appeared a few times. The genes are TRBV7-9 and TRBJ1-5; D ambiguous. Trimming pared 1 base from V and 6 bases from J, leaving 13 bases between. CDR1 is SEHNR, CDR2 FQNEAQ, per germline (reference sequence). The CDR3 extends over 15 amino acids. Here the CDR3 reads CASSLGQVGPQPQHF. For the CDR3, the DNA is TGTGCCAGCAGCTTAGGTCAGGTGGGTCCTCAGCCCCAGCATTTT.

The chain employs TRBV30 and TRBJ2-3, with D possibly TRBD2 on 6 matching bases. The CDR3 totals 15 residues. CDR1 is GTSNPN and CDR2 is SVGIG in the germline V gene (reference sequence). V lost 3 bases and J 1 base, leaving 14 bases between the germline ends. The CDR3, as DNA: TGTGCCTGGAGCCCCGGAGGGCCCGGCACAGATACGCAGTATTTT. Protein product: CAWSPGGPGTDTQYF.

This chain links TRBV5-1 with TRBJ1-2; possible D gene TRBD1, 6 bases. The CDR3 runs to 16 residues. Trimming removed 3 bases from V and 2 bases from J, with 17 bases in between. The germline gives CDR1 SGHRS, CDR2 YFSETQ. The CDR3 is CASSSGGLQGNYGYTF. The CDR3 DNA sequence: TGCGCCAGCAGCTCGGGGGGGCTACAGGGCAACTATGGCTACACCTTC.

The chain uses TRBV19 and TRBJ1-3; D might be TRBD1 (5 bases). In germline, CDR1 is LNHDA, CDR2 SQIVND (reference sequence). CDR3 length: 11 residues. DNA of the CDR3: TGTGCAACGGGGCTCGCAGACACCATATATTTT. Residues: CATGLADTIYF.

This clone came up once. The chain couples TRBV5-1 to TRBJ2-5, with D unclear. V was pared by 1 base and J by 4 bases, with 11 bases between. The CDR3 is 14 residues long. Germline V gene lookup returns CDR1 SGHRS and CDR2 YFSETQ. The CDR3: CASSLFSALETQYF. The CDR3 DNA sequence: TGCGCCAGCAGCTTGTTTTCCGCCTTAGAGACCCAGTACTTC.

The chain combines TRBV7-6 with TRBJ1-4; D remains unclear. Between the trimmed V and J ends, which lost 2 bases and 0 bases, there was a span of 7 bases. Germline V gives CDR1 SGHVS, CDR2 FNYEAQ. The CDR3 is 15 amino acids. CDR3 sequence reads: CASSLTSATNEKLFF. As DNA, the CDR3 is TGTGCCAGCAGCTTAACTAGTGCAACTAATGAAAAACTGTTTTTT.

This clone appeared a few times. The chain links TRBV30 to TRBJ1-5; D might be TRBD1 (5 bases). CDR3 size: 13 residues. V was shortened by 1 base and J by 5 bases, with 9 bases between the two germline ends. Per germline, CDR1 GTSNPN and CDR2 SVGIG (reference sequence). The CDR3 DNA reads as TGTGCCTGGAGTGACGACAGCGATCAGCCCCAGCATTTT. Amino acid sequence: CAWSDDSDQPQHF.